The 25 T cell receptor beta chains listed next were all sequenced from one sample in a study of shared clonotypes between healthy human individuals. The assay was immunoSEQ multiplex PCR, and TCRdb's table has in-frame clones only and misses some. This table holds some 1 million clones, about 74% found once. Sequenced: memory CD4+ T cells sorted from blood. Subset indicated: CD45RA-negative fraction. These receptors came from a man between 18 and 35 years old in good health.

V and J are TRBV5-6 and TRBJ2-7; unclear D gene. The CDR3 totals 13 residues. The ends were cut back, 0 bases at V and 4 bases at J, with 8 bases in the middle. CDR1 SGHDT and CDR2 YYEEEE come from the germline V gene. The chain's CDR3 is CASSLGPDYEQYF. The CDR3 nucleotides are TGTGCCAGCAGCTTGGGTCCGGATTACGAGCAGTACTTC. The entire variable domain, with the rest obtained from reference TRBV5-6 and TRBJ2-7, is as follows: DAGVTQSPTHLIKTRGQQVTLRCSPKSGHDTVSWYQQALGQGPQFIFQYYEEEERQRGNFPDRFSGHQFPNYSSELNVNALLLGDSALYLCASSLGPDYEQYFGPGTRLTVT.

This chain uses TRBV6-1 with TRBJ1-2; D might be TRBD1 (5 bases). The ends were cut back, 0 bases at V and 8 bases at J, with 13 bases in the middle. The germline V gene encodes CDR1 MNHNS and CDR2 SASEGT. There are 14 residues in the CDR3. CDR3 sequence: CASSEAERTQGYTF. CDR3 sequence (DNA): TGTGCCAGCAGTGAAGCGGAAAGGACACAAGGCTACACCTTC.

J is TRBJ2-1 and V is TRBV7-8, with D hard to call. The CDR3 is 11 amino acids. The germline CDR1 and CDR2 sequences are SGHVS and FQNEAQ. With 5 bases removed from V and 10 bases from J, the gap between germline ends came to 9 bases. The CDR3: CASSRSHEQFF. CDR3 nucleotides: TGTGCCAGCAGCCGGTCCCACGAGCAGTTCTTC.

The chain joins TRBV9 to TRBJ2-7; 8 nucleotides agree with TRBD2. Germline lookup yields CDR1 SGDLS and CDR2 YYNGEE. Losses at the gene ends were 0 bases for V and 3 bases for J; bases not matched to a gene: 5. There are 15 residues in the CDR3. Here the CDR3 DNA reads TGTGCCAGCAGCGTAGGAGTGGGACTAGTCTACGAGCAGTACTTC. Translated: CASSVGVGLVYEQYF.

The CDR3 is CASSPTGRVDIQYF. CDR3 coding DNA: TGTGCCAGCAGTCCTACCGGGAGGGTGGACATTCAGTACTTC. The rearrangement joins TRBV28 to TRBJ2-4; 8 bases align to TRBD2. Germline trimming cut 5 bases from V and 8 bases from J; bases unmatched to any gene: 8. CDR3 length: 14 residues. Germline lookup yields CDR1 MDHEN and CDR2 SYDVKM.

The chain carries TRBV6-1 and TRBJ1-2; TRBD1 matches 7 bases. The V gene's germline CDR1 is MNHNS and CDR2 SASEGT. This CDR3 is 14 amino acids long. Unmatched junction bases numbered 10, after V lost 4 bases and J lost 8 bases. The CDR3 DNA sequence: TGTGCCAGCAGTGGATTACAGGGGTTAACGGGCTACACCTTC. Its translation: CASSGLQGLTGYTF.

This chain joins TRBV19 and TRBJ1-5; 7 nucleotides line up with TRBD1. J was trimmed by 9 bases and V by 10 bases; bases with no gene match: 12. This CDR3 is 13 amino acids long. Germline lookup yields CDR1 LNHDA and CDR2 SQIVND (reference sequence). CDR3 protein: CATRDSPLGPQHF. Written as DNA, the CDR3 is TGTGCCACTAGGGACAGTCCCTTGGGGCCCCAGCATTTT.

J is TRBJ2-3 and V is TRBV9; perhaps TRBD1 as D (5 bases). Germline CDR1 and CDR2: SGDLS and YYNGEE. Trimming took off 4 bases at V and 5 bases at J, with 14 bases between the two ends. The CDR3 spans 14 residues. The CDR3 protein is CASSPQTAGDTQYF. Here the CDR3 DNA reads TGTGCCAGCAGCCCACAGACAGCCGGAGATACGCAGTATTTT.

The chain couples TRBV10-3 to TRBJ1-6; 7 bases line up with TRBD1. Germline V CDR1 and CDR2: ENHRY, SYGVKD. V shed 7 bases and J 6 bases; nucleotides not matched to a gene: 3. This CDR3 contains 13 residues. CDR3 in amino acids: CAITEGANSPLHF. CDR3 in DNA: TGTGCCATCACGGAGGGGGCTAATTCACCCCTCCACTTT.

The J gene is TRBJ1-1, the V gene TRBV6-5, with D possibly being TRBD1 (5 bases). The CDR3 sequence is 15 residues long. The germline gives CDR1 MNHEY, CDR2 SVGAGI. V was clipped by 5 bases and J by 2 bases, with 15 bases between them. The CDR3, as DNA: TGTGCCAGCAGTATCCGGGACCAGCGAAACACTGAAGCTTTCTTT. Protein sequence: CASSIRDQRNTEAFF.

This chain joins TRBV5-1 and TRBJ2-2; TRBD2 agrees at 10 bases. V lost 4 bases, J lost 5 bases, and 5 bases stayed unmatched. CDR1 and CDR2 (germline): SGHRS, YFSETQ. The CDR3 length is 15 residues. In DNA form, the CDR3 reads TGCGCCAGCAGCCCCCAGCGGGGGGGGACCGGGGAGCTGTTTTTT. It yields the protein CASSPQRGGTGELFF.

This clone came up once. The chain uses TRBV7-8 and TRBJ2-2, with D unclear. Germline V gives CDR1 SGHVS, CDR2 FQNEAQ. The CDR3 spans 14 residues. The V end lost 5 bases, the J end lost 6 bases, and 13 bases lay between the germline ends. The CDR3, as DNA: TGTGCCAGCAGCCCAGACCTTTGGGCCGGGGAGCTGTTTTTT. This gives the protein CASSPDLWAGELFF.

This sequence joins TRBV11-3 and TRBJ2-2; 10 bases are a match to TRBD1. The CDR3 consists of 15 residues. The germline V gene encodes CDR1 SGHNT and CDR2 YENEEA. J lost 6 bases, V lost 6 bases, and 7 bases had no gene match. The CDR3 region has the DNA TGTGCCAGCAGTAGGACAGGGGGTATCGCCGGGGAGCTGTTTTTT. Protein sequence: CASSRTGGIAGELFF.

This clone turned up a few times. The chain uses TRBV7-2 and TRBJ1-5; TRBD1 matches 7 bases. This CDR3 contains 14 residues. The germline CDR1 and CDR2 sequences are SGHTA and FQGNSA. The V and J ends lost 5 bases and 1 base, in that order; junction bases with no gene match: 2. The CDR3 protein is CASSPRGSNQPQHF. In nucleotides, the CDR3 is TGTGCCAGCAGCCCCAGGGGGAGCAATCAGCCCCAGCATTTT.

This chain uses TRBV6-8 with TRBJ2-5; 10 bases agree with TRBD2. The CDR3 extends over 16 amino acids. The germline gives CDR1 MNHGY, CDR2 SAAAGT. Trimming cost V 6 bases and J 4 bases; bases outside gene matches: 11. The DNA for the CDR3 is TGTGCCAGCAGGAGGGCTGTAATAGCGGGAGGAGAGACCCAGTACTTC. It codes for CASRRAVIAGGETQYF.

The chain uses TRBV6-1 and TRBJ2-7, with TRBD1 matching 10 bases. This CDR3 has 15 residues. Germline V gene sequence: CDR1 MNHNS, CDR2 SASEGT. V gave up 6 bases and J gave up 6 bases; unmatched junction bases: 11. The chain's CDR3 is CASRIDGDRGSEQYF. The CDR3 coding sequence is TGTGCCAGCAGAATCGATGGGGACAGGGGAAGCGAGCAGTACTTC.

The rearrangement joins TRBV11-2 to TRBJ2-2; 7 positions agree with TRBD1. Trimming took 10 bases from V and 4 from J; bases not matched to a gene: 15. This CDR3 has 16 amino acids. CDR1 SGHAT and CDR2 FQNNGV come from the germline V gene. The CDR3 loop is CATPIRGQDGTGELFF. The CDR3 DNA is TGTGCCACCCCGATACGAGGACAGGACGGCACCGGGGAGCTGTTTTTT.

The V call is TRBV29-1, the J call TRBJ2-5, with 13 bases matching TRBD2. The ends lost 5 bases at V and 4 bases at J; junction bases unmatched: 1. There are 13 residues in the CDR3. Germline CDR1 is SQVTM and CDR2 is ANQGSEA. In nucleotides, the CDR3 is TGCAGCGTTCGGACTAGCGGGAGAGAGACCCAGTACTTC. This codes for CSVRTSGRETQYF.

This clone has more than one count but fewer than ten. The chain recombines TRBV20-1 with TRBJ1-2; D is unclear. Trimming left V 6 bases short and J 10 bases short, with 15 bases between. There are 11 residues in the CDR3. Germline V gene lookup returns CDR1 DFQATT and CDR2 SNEGSKA (reference sequence). As DNA, the CDR3 is TGCAGTGCGCCCGGTGGGATCAACTACACCTTC. This codes for CSAPGGINYTF.

This clone was detected only once. The J gene is TRBJ2-5, the V gene TRBV12-5, with 12 bases lining up with TRBD2. The length of the CDR3 is 18 residues. V shed 2 bases, J shed 5 bases, and the junction held 12 bases outside the gene matches. Germline CDR1 and CDR2: LGHNT and FRNRAP. DNA for the CDR3: TGTGCTAGTGGTTTGAAGTACCCTAGCGGGAGGGCATGGGAGACCCAGTACTTC. This sequence encodes CASGLKYPSGRAWETQYF.

The chain employs TRBV9 and TRBJ2-5; TRBD2 matches at 10 bases. V lost 3 bases to trimming and J lost 3 bases; unmatched junction nucleotides: 8. Per the germline V gene, CDR1 is SGDLS and CDR2 is YYNGEE. This CDR3 region has 16 residues. This CDR3 reads CASSGGSGRVEETQYF. CDR3 nucleotides: TGTGCCAGCAGCGGGGGAAGCGGGAGGGTAGAAGAGACCCAGTACTTC. The entire variable domain, with the rest obtained from reference TRBV9 and TRBJ2-5, is as follows: DSGVTQTPKHLITATGQRVTLRCSPRSGDLSVYWYQQSLDQGLQFLIQYYNGEERAKGNILERFSAQQFPDLHSELNLSSLELGDSALYFCASSGGSGRVEETQYFGPGTRLLVL.

In the case of this clone: It may be a read error: a sequence one base away is much more abundant. Without the conserved terminal phenylalanine or tryptophan, this CDR3 likely stems from a read error. The chain has TRBV7-6 and TRBJ1-5; D may be TRBD1 (6 bases). The V gene lost 7 bases and the J gene lost 4 bases, with 17 bases spanning the gap. The germline gives CDR1 SGHVS, CDR2 FNYEAQ. This CDR3 has 15 residues. The CDR3 sequence is CASTRAGGQNQPQHS. DNA for the CDR3: TGTGCCAGCACGAGGGCGGGGGGGCAGAATCAGCCCCAGCATTCT.

The chain carries TRBV10-3 and TRBJ2-1; 8 bases line up with TRBD2. CDR3 size: 16 residues. The ends lost 2 bases at V and 5 bases at J; junction bases unmatched: 8. Germline lookup yields CDR1 ENHRY and CDR2 SYGVKD. The chain's CDR3 is CAISEPVLADHNEQFF. In DNA, the CDR3 is TGTGCCATCAGTGAGCCGGTACTAGCGGACCACAATGAGCAGTTCTTC.

This clone has just a few counts. The CDR3: CASSAGTSGRTDTQYF. CDR3 sequence (DNA): TGTGCCAGCAGTGCGGGGACTAGCGGGAGGACAGATACGCAGTATTTT. The chain employs TRBV25-1 and TRBJ2-3; 15 bases agree with TRBD2. CDR3 length: 16 amino acids. The V gene end was trimmed by 4 bases and the J gene end by 3 bases; junction bases not matched to a gene: 2. Looked up from germline, CDR1 is MGHDK and CDR2 is SYGVNS.

The V gene is TRBV28, the J gene TRBJ1-5; D not certain. CDR1 is MDHEN, CDR2 SYDVKM, per germline. Trimming shortened V by 1 base and J by 0 bases, and 19 bases separated the two germline ends. The CDR3 runs 19 residues. CDR3 bases: TGTGCCAGCAGTTTATTGTCCGGATCCGGAGAGTTTAGCAATCAGCCCCAGCATTTT. It encodes CASSLLSGSGEFSNQPQHF.